This record concerns one T cell receptor (beta chain) sequence. Its antigen remains unidentified. Unique molecular identifiers were built into the TCR beta cDNA libraries. Roughly 0.5 million cDNA molecules were obtained from around 1 to 9.1 million T cells. A single record per CDR3 protein comes from TCRdb applying MiXCR to the PCR reads. In the table there are hundreds of thousands of distinct CDR3 sequences, less than 45% of which are singletons. The V gene's germline CDR1 is ENHRY and CDR2 SYGVKD. There are 16 residues in the CDR3. The V end was cut by 4 bases, the J end by 11 bases, with 26 bases between. The source of the sample is a study of post-analysis software for immune sequencing data. Study details: Recorded disease courses covered relapsing-remitting, secondary progressive and progressive-relapsing multiple sclerosis. Some patients had no subtype annotation. Study results and limitations: Comparison of patients with controls showed five TRBV segments more frequent in patients, TRBV5-6, TRBV5-1 and TRBV20-1 among them. Patients with multiple sclerosis recorded significantly lower normalized Chao1 diversity than controls, the study found. Strong co-clustering by F measure was evident for samples that had been prepared in the same batch.

Sequenced sample: blood. The gene calls are TRBV10-3 and TRBJ2-5; the D gene is possibly TRBD2 (5 bases). The receptor comes from a girl aged 5 to 17 with multiple sclerosis. DNA for the CDR3: TGTGCCATCAGTGGTGTGAGCGGCCGATCCTACAATGAGCAGTACTTC. Its translation is CAISGVSGRSYNEQYF.